This passage covers 21 T cell receptor beta chains from one sample sequenced in a study of blood T cells in healthy people across ages. Primers used in a second PCR of roughly 7 to 12 cycles were a sample-barcoded 5' primer and a J-beta primer mix. TCRdb called the 5' RACE reads again in MiXCR, with one record for every CDR3 protein. The top ten hold about 21% of the sample, which has 650,000 to 800,000 distinct CDR3 sequences, approximately 48% seen once. Sequencing was carried out using blood. The receptors here all came from a man aged 60-69 years in good health.

There are a few counts of this clonotype. This chain connects TRBV28 to TRBJ1-2; D ambiguous. The CDR3 sequence is 13 residues long. Trimming removed 4 bases at V and 5 bases at J, with 11 bases between. Germline CDR1 reads MDHEN; CDR2 reads SYDVKM. CDR3 protein: CASSSTPQYGYTF. CDR3 nucleotides: TGTGCCAGCAGTTCGACCCCACAATATGGCTACACCTTC.

The chain has TRBV12-3 or TRBV12-4 and TRBJ2-1; perhaps TRBD1 as D (6 bases). The V gene lost 5 bases and the J gene lost 7 bases, with 12 bases spanning the gap. The CDR3 loop spans 13 amino acids. The CDR3 bases are TGTGCCAGCAGTCAAAAACAGGGAAATGAGCAGTTCTTC. This sequence encodes CASSQKQGNEQFF.

In this sample, this clonotype turned up a few times. The chain recombines TRBV7-2 with TRBJ1-2; TRBD1 agrees at 9 bases. The CDR3 is made up of 16 amino acids. V was clipped by 6 bases and J by 1 base; unmatched bases: 9. Looked up from germline, CDR1 is SGHTA and CDR2 is FQGNSA. The CDR3 is CASRPAGQGHNYGYTF. The CDR3 DNA is TGTGCCAGCAGACCAGCTGGACAGGGGCATAACTATGGCTACACCTTC.

This clonotype was counted between two and nine times. CDR3 region: CSATAGGIYEQYF. For the CDR3, the DNA is TGCAGTGCTACCGCGGGGGGCATCTACGAGCAGTACTTC. This sequence joins TRBV20-1 and TRBJ2-7, with 8 nucleotides matching TRBD2. The CDR3 consists of 13 residues. With V trimmed by 4 bases and J by 3 bases, 5 bases remained unmatched. Germline lookup yields CDR1 DFQATT and CDR2 SNEGSKA (reference sequence).

This clonotype occurred once. This sequence joins TRBV4-3 and TRBJ2-5, with no clear D. Germline V gives CDR1 LGHNA, CDR2 YSLEER. CDR3 length: 20 amino acids. Trimming pared 0 bases from V and 5 bases from J, leaving 28 bases between. In nucleotides, the CDR3 is TGCGCCAGCAGCCAAGAGTTGGAAGGAGCCGCCAGAGGCCCCTTGGAGACCCAGTACTTC. Translating it yields CASSQELEGAARGPLETQYF.

This clonotype was recorded once. The chain joins TRBV6-6 to TRBJ1-2; D not resolved. Germline lookup yields CDR1 MNHNY and CDR2 SVGAGI (reference sequence). Trimming pared 8 bases from V and 8 bases from J, leaving 12 bases between. This CDR3 is 11 amino acids long. This chain's CDR3 is CASGEDEGYTF. The CDR3 coding sequence is TGTGCCAGCGGGGAGGACGAGGGCTACACCTTC.

This clonotype occurred a few times. V usage is TRBV6-6 and J usage is TRBJ2-7; 7 nucleotides match TRBD1. Per the germline V gene, CDR1 is MNHNY and CDR2 is SVGAGI (reference sequence). V dropped 4 bases and J dropped 1; count of bases not matched to a gene: 4. The CDR3 has 14 residues. Here the CDR3 DNA reads TGTGCCAGCAGTTCAGAGGGACAGTCCTACGAGCAGTACTTC. This codes for CASSSEGQSYEQYF.

The CDR3 DNA reads TGTGCCAGCAGCCCCCCCGGGGGGGAAAAGACCCAGTACTTC. Residues: CASSPPGGEKTQYF. The V call is TRBV7-2, the J call TRBJ2-5; 8 bases align to TRBD2. Germline CDR1 SGHTA, CDR2 FQGNSA. The CDR3 extends over 14 amino acids. Germline trimming cut 5 bases from V and 6 bases from J; bases unmatched to any gene: 8. The whole variable domain, filled in from reference TRBV7-2 and TRBJ2-5, reads GAGVSQSPSNKVTEKGKDVELRCDPISGHTALYWYRQSLGQGLEFLIYFQGNSAPDKSGLPSDRFSAERTGGSVSTLTIQRTQQEDSAVYLCASSPPGGEKTQYFGPGTRLLVL.

This clonotype was observed a few times. The chain uses TRBV12-3 or TRBV12-4 and TRBJ2-5; D is perhaps TRBD2 (5 bases). Between the trimmed V and J ends, which lost 5 bases and 1 base, there was a span of 11 bases. This CDR3 has 14 amino acids. CDR3 amino acids: CASSQRQFQETQYF. CDR3 sequence (DNA): TGTGCCAGCAGTCAGCGGCAATTCCAAGAGACCCAGTACTTC.

The chain links TRBV28 to TRBJ2-3, with D unclear. The germline V gene has CDR1 MDHEN and CDR2 SYDVKM. V was cut by 8 bases and J by 6 bases, with 18 bases left in between. CDR3 size: 14 residues. The CDR3 bases are TGTGCCAGCCGTTCAACAGTAGGAGCGGATACGCAGTATTTT. This codes for CASRSTVGADTQYF.

The chain is built from TRBV7-2 and TRBJ2-3, with D unresolved. Germline CDR1 SGHTA, CDR2 FQGNSA. The CDR3 contains 14 residues. V dropped 0 bases and J dropped 5 bases, with 9 bases sitting between them. In DNA, the CDR3 is TGTGCCAGCAGCTTAGCGATCAATCAAGATACGCAGTATTTT. Translated, it gives CASSLAINQDTQYF.

The rearrangement uses TRBV27 and TRBJ2-3; 11 bases match TRBD2. The junction had 12 bases not matched to a gene; V was cut back by 7 bases and J by 0 bases. CDR1 is MNHEY, CDR2 SMNVEV, per germline (reference sequence). The CDR3 is 18 amino acids. CDR3 region: CASISGGAFIVSTDTQYF. The CDR3, as DNA: TGTGCCAGCATTAGCGGGGGGGCATTCATTGTAAGCACAGATACGCAGTATTTT.

The chain joins TRBV7-2 to TRBJ2-5; no clear D. This CDR3 comprises 12 residues. From germline, CDR1 is SGHTA and CDR2 FQGNSA. V lost 4 bases and J 5 bases, leaving 8 bases between the germline ends. As DNA, the CDR3 is TGTGCCAGCAGCTCCGCCAGGGAGACCCAGTACTTC. Translated, it gives CASSSARETQYF. The whole variable domain, remainder taken from reference TRBV7-2 and TRBJ2-5, is GAGVSQSPSNKVTEKGKDVELRCDPISGHTALYWYRQSLGQGLEFLIYFQGNSAPDKSGLPSDRFSAERTGGSVSTLTIQRTQQEDSAVYLCASSSARETQYFGPGTRLLVL.

The genes are TRBV6-2 or TRBV6-3 and TRBJ2-7; 8 bases fit TRBD2. The CDR3 runs to 15 residues. With V trimmed by 7 bases and J by 4 bases, 12 bases remained unmatched. Per the germline V gene, CDR1 is MNHEY and CDR2 is SVGEGT. This CDR3 reads CASNEHGTRGYEQYF. The CDR3 DNA sequence: TGTGCCAGCAATGAACACGGGACTAGGGGATACGAGCAGTACTTC.

This clonotype was seen only a few times. The chain couples TRBV12-3 or TRBV12-4 to TRBJ1-2; D is possibly TRBD1 (6 bases). With 3 bases removed from V and 12 bases from J, the gap between germline ends came to 14 bases. CDR3 length: 12 residues. DNA for the CDR3: TGTGCCAGCAGTTTTTCCGGGACACCTAACACCTTC. This codes for CASSFSGTPNTF.

The V and J genes are TRBV18 and TRBJ2-5, with D possibly being TRBD1 (5 bases). The CDR3 has 14 residues. Looked up from germline, CDR1 is KGHSH and CDR2 is LQKENI. Trimming removed 4 bases at V and 11 bases at J, with 20 bases between. The chain's CDR3 is CASSQRRIRDEQYF. The CDR3 coding sequence is TGTGCCAGCTCACAACGACGTATCAGGGATGAGCAGTACTTC.

Turning to this clonotype: The junction and the germline gene differ at one end; a read error may be behind it. This chain links TRBV11-2 with TRBJ1-2; D ambiguous. The CDR3 is made up of 13 amino acids. The germline V gene encodes CDR1 SGHAT and CDR2 FQNNGV. The CDR3 sequence is CTSSLVSPFSYTF. CDR3 nucleotide sequence: TGTACCAGCAGCTTAGTTAGTCCTTTCTCATACACCTTC.

This clonotype was counted only a few times. This sequence joins TRBV12-3 or TRBV12-4 and TRBJ1-6; D may be TRBD1 (5 bases). V was shortened by 2 bases and J by 6 bases, with 11 bases between the two germline ends. The CDR3 loop spans 15 amino acids. The CDR3 reads CASSLYDSSNSPLHF. The CDR3 nucleotides read TGTGCCAGCAGTTTATACGACAGTAGTAATTCACCCCTCCACTTT.

The sample holds a few counts of this clonotype. V gene TRBV5-1 combines with J gene TRBJ2-5; 7 bases line up with TRBD1. The CDR3 totals 15 residues. From germline, CDR1 is SGHRS and CDR2 YFSETQ. V shed 4 bases, J shed 2 bases, and the junction held 8 bases outside the gene matches. The CDR3 region has the DNA TGCGCCAGCAGCCGATCCGGACAGGCTCAAGAGACCCAGTACTTC. Residues: CASSRSGQAQETQYF.

V gene TRBV18 combines with J gene TRBJ2-7, with D unclear. From germline, CDR1 is KGHSH and CDR2 LQKENI. V was pared by 0 bases and J by 10 bases, with 16 bases between. The CDR3 consists of 14 residues. In nucleotides, the CDR3 is TGTGCCAGCTCACCACCTGCTATCCGAGGAGCCCAGTACTTC. It encodes CASSPPAIRGAQYF.

This clonotype was recorded a few times. V and J are TRBV12-3 or TRBV12-4 and TRBJ1-5, with D hard to call. Trimming removed 5 bases at V and 7 bases at J, with 18 bases between. The CDR3 spans 15 residues. CDR3 residues: CASSRRPHVYQPQHF. CDR3 DNA sequence: TGTGCCAGCAGTCGCCGACCTCATGTCTACCAGCCCCAGCATTTT.